The 11 T cell receptor beta chains below all came from one sample that was sequenced in a study of blood T cell repertoires in COVID-19. Using immunoSEQ multiplex PCR, the repertoire was profiled, and TCRdb retains in-frame clones only, with some absent. This sample has 50,000 to 55,000 clones, with roughly 88% found just once. The sequenced sample consisted of peripheral blood. Every receptor here comes from an elderly woman with acute or convalescent COVID-19.

The V gene is TRBV3-1 (or the pseudogene TRBV3-2), the J gene TRBJ2-7; D is unclear. The CDR3 totals 12 residues. Germline V gene lookup returns CDR1 LGHDT and CDR2 YNNKEL (reference sequence). The CDR3 nucleotides read TGTGCCAGCAGCCAAGATTACGGTACTTTGCACGTC. Residues: CASSQDYGTLHV.

The chain joins TRBV30 to TRBJ1-3; D is unclear. CDR3 length equals 13 residues. Looked up from germline, CDR1 is GTSNPN and CDR2 is SVGIG (reference sequence). With 5 bases removed from V and 0 bases from J, the gap between germline ends came to 8 bases. The CDR3 loop reads CAWSGFSGNTIYF. The CDR3 DNA reads as TGTGCCTGGTCTGGCTTCTCTGGAAACACCATATATTTT.

The chain couples TRBV27 to TRBJ1-5; the match to TRBD1 covers 11 bases. The CDR3 spans 14 residues. V was pared by 8 bases and J by 6 bases, with 6 bases of the junction left unmatched. The germline V gene has CDR1 MNHEY and CDR2 SMNVEV (reference sequence). CDR3 residues: CASRGGTGGQPQHF. CDR3 sequence (DNA): TGTGCCAGCCGGGGGGGGACAGGGGGTCAGCCCCAGCATTTT.

The chain recombines TRBV5-1 with TRBJ2-2; D is possibly TRBD1 (6 bases). V gave up 3 bases and J gave up 2 bases, with 11 bases separating them. The V gene's germline CDR1 is SGHRS and CDR2 YFSETQ. The CDR3 is 15 residues long. Here the CDR3 DNA reads TGCGCCAGCAGCTGGGGACAAGTTAACACCGGGGAGCTGTTTTTT. Translated: CASSWGQVNTGELFF.

V and J are TRBV7-3 and TRBJ2-3; 7 nucleotides match TRBD2. Trimming cost V 3 bases and J 4 bases; bases outside gene matches: 10. Germline V gene data show CDR1 as SGHTA and CDR2 as FQGTGA. The length of the CDR3 is 16 residues. The CDR3 sequence is CASSFYGGLEADTQYF. For the CDR3, the DNA is TGTGCCAGCAGCTTTTATGGAGGACTAGAAGCAGATACGCAGTATTTT.

The chain combines TRBV25-1 with TRBJ2-7; possible D gene TRBD2, 6 bases. In germline, CDR1 is MGHDK, CDR2 SYGVNS. This CDR3 has 17 amino acids. The V gene lost 2 bases and the J gene lost 2 bases, with 19 bases spanning the gap. The CDR3 nucleotides are TGTGCCAGCAGTGAAGGGCGGGACGGATTTCAGCCCTACGAGCAGTACGTC. Encoded protein: CASSEGRDGFQPYEQYV.

This chain joins TRBV2 and TRBJ1-1, with 10 positions matching TRBD1. The germline V gene encodes CDR1 SNHLY and CDR2 FYNNEI. With 6 bases clipped from V and 4 bases from J, the junction kept 11 bases outside the gene matches. CDR3 length: 16 residues. The CDR3 is CASRKVGTGDRTEAFF. The CDR3 DNA reads as TGTGCCAGCAGGAAAGTAGGGACAGGGGATCGCACTGAAGCTTTCTTT.

The chain carries TRBV6-1 and TRBJ2-3; 7 bases agree with TRBD2. The J segment lost 0 bases and the V segment lost 3 bases, leaving 6 bases of the junction unmatched. CDR1 and CDR2 from the germline V gene are MNHNS and SASEGT. CDR3 size: 16 residues. The CDR3, as DNA: TGTGCCAGCAGTGACCAAGCGGGAAGAAGCACAGATACGCAGTATTTT. Encoded protein: CASSDQAGRSTDTQYF.

The chain combines TRBV14 with TRBJ1-2; 8 bases align to TRBD1. CDR1 is SGHDN, CDR2 FVKESK, per germline. The CDR3 totals 14 residues. Trimming cost V 1 base and J 3 bases; bases outside gene matches: 1. CDR3 sequence: CASSQGTGHYGYTF. CDR3 coding DNA: TGTGCCAGCAGCCAAGGGACAGGGCACTATGGCTACACCTTC. Full variable domain (rest looked up from reference TRBV14 and TRBJ1-2): EAGVTQFPSHSVIEKGQTVTLRCDPISGHDNLYWYRRVMGKEIKFLLHFVKESKQDESGMPNNRFLAERTGGTYSTLKVQPAELEDSGVYFCASSQGTGHYGYTFGSGTRLTVV.

This chain joins TRBV12-3 or TRBV12-4 and TRBJ1-2; D unclear. Trimming pared 3 bases from V and 7 bases from J, leaving 9 bases between. This CDR3 is built from 12 residues. The DNA of the CDR3 is TGTGCCAGCAGTTTGGAGAAGTTTGGCTACACCTTC. Translating it yields CASSLEKFGYTF.

The chain links TRBV5-1 to TRBJ2-3; TRBD2 might be the D (5 bases). V lost 4 bases, J lost 1 base, and 16 bases lay in between. This CDR3 is 16 amino acids long. Germline V CDR1 and CDR2: SGHRS, YFSETQ. This chain's CDR3 is CASSPVGVVGTDTQYF. The CDR3 bases are TGCGCCAGCAGCCCGGTCGGGGTAGTCGGCACAGATACGCAGTATTTT.